This T cell receptor (beta chain) originates from a study of early T cells in non-severe SARS-CoV-2 infection. About the study: Sequenced material consisted of bulk RNA (from unsorted whole blood), and chains were unpaired. The study, taken as a whole, reports: Database matching using VDJdb favored anti-spike CD8 responses, with private and CD4 specificities left missing.

Deletions cut 2 bases from V and 3 bases from J, with 5 bases between. CDR3 length: 12 residues. Germline CDR1 and CDR2: WSHSY and SAAADI. TCRdb re-called the 5' RACE reads with MiXCR, one entry per CDR3 protein. The profile shows about 56,000 distinct CDR3 sequences, approximately 12% of them singletons. In this sample, this clonotype turned up many times. The antigen remains undetermined. The chain joins TRBV10-2 to TRBJ2-7; possibly TRBD2 for D (5 bases). The clonotype comes from an adult who was a healthcare worker with PCR-confirmed SARS-CoV-2 infection or an uninfected control (not recorded which). Sequencing was carried out using whole blood. For the CDR3, the DNA is TGCGCCAGCAGTGAGACTAGCTACGAGCAGTACTTC. As protein: CASSETSYEQYF.